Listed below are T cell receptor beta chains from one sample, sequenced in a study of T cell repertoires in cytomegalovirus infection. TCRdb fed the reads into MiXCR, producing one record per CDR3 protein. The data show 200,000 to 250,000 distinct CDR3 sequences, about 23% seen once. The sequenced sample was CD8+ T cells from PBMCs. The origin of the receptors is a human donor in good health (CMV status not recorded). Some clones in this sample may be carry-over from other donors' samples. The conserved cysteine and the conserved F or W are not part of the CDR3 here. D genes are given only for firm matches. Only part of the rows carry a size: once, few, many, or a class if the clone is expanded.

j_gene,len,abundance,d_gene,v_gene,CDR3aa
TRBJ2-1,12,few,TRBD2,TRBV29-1,SVELAGGHNEQF
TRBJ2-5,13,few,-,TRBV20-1,SAQPGRRDQETQY
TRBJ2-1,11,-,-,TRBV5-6,ASSLVPSDEQF
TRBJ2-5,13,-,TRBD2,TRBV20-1,SARTSGGAGETQY
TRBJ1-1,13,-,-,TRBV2,ASSGKGDRGTEAF
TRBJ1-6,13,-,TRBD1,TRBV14,ASSQVGGDNSPLH
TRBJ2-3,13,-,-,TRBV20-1,SADPLREAGDTQY
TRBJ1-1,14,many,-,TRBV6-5,ASSTLQGFTRAEAF
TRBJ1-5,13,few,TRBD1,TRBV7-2,ASSPGTGNWQPQH
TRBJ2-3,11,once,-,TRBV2,ASSAAKADTQY
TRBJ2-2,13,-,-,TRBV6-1,ASSQVASNTGELF
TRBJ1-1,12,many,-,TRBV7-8,ASSPRGLNTEAF
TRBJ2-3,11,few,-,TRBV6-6,ASEYRGTDTQY
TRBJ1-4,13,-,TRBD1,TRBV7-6,ASSLGTGDGEKLF
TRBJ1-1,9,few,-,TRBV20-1,SAHLNTEAF
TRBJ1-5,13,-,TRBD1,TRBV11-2,ASSQGQYSNQPQH
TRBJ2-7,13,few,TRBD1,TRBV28,ASSYGTGAAYEQY
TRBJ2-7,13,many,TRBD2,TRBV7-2,ASSLLGLAAHEQY
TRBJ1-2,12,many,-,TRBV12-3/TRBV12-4,ASSLDSRVYGYT
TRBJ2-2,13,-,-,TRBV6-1,ASSQGAGRAGELF
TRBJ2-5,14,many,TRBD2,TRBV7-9,ASSFATGGGRETQY
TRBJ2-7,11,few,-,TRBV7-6,ASSPAQGYEQY
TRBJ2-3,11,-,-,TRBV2,ASGGPSTDTQY
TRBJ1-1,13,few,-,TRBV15,ATSRDWEVLSEAF
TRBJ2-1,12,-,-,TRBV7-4,ASSLPLADNEQF
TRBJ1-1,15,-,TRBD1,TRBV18,ASSETADRTANTEAF
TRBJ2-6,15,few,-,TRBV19,ASSIGANWLSANVLT
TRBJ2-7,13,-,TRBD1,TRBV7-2,ASSAGTGGFYEQY
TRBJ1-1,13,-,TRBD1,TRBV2,ASSEYEGADTEAF
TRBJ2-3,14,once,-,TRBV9,ASSVEGSSGTDTQY
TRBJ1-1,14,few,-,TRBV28,ASSSFGQRGDTEAF
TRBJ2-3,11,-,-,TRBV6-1,ASSPYRTDTQY
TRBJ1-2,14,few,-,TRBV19,ASTADHGRRVFGYT
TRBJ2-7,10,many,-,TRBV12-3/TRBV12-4,ASSFISYEQY
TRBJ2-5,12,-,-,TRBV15,ATRTETVQETQY
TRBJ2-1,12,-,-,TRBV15,ATSRDPGYNEQF
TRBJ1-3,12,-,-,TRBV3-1,ASSRRPSGNTIY
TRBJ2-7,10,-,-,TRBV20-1,SVSLGLDEQY
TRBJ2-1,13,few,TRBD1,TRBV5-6,ASSLGQYPYNEQF
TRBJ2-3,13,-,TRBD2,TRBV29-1,SVEPGTRGTDTQY
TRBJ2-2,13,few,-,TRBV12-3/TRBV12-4,ASRPRTQNTGELF
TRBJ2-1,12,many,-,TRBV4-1,ASSRTHGNYEQF
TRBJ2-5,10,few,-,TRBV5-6,ASSLGVTIQY
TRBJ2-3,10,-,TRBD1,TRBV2,ASVQGPDTQY
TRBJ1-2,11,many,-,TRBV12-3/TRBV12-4,ASSVGPNYGYT
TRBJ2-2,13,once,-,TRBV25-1,ASSEGVGHPGELF
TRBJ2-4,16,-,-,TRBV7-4,ASGSYAAGTLAKNIQY
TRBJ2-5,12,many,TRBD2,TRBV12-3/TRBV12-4,ASSLGLAGETQY
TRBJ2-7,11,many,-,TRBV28,GTFGTIDYEQY
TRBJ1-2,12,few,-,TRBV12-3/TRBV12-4,ASSLVGILYGYT
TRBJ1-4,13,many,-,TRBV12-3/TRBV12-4,ASSLGQGTNEKLF
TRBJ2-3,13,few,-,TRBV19,ASSIFLSVADTQY
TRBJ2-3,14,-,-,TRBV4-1,ASSHPRDPPTDTQY
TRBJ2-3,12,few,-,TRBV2,ASRDFWDTDTQY